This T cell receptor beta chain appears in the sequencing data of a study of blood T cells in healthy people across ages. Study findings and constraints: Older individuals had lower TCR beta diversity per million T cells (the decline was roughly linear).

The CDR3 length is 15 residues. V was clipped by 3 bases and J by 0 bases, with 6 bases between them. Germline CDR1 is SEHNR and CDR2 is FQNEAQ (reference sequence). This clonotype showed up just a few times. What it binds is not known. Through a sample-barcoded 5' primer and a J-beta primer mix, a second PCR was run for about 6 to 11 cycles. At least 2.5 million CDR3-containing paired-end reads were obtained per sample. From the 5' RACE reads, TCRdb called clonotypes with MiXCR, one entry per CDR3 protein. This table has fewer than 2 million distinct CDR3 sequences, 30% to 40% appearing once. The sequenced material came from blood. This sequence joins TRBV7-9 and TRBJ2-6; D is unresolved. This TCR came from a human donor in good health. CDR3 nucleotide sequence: TGTGCCAGCAGCTTTACGCTCTCTGGGGCCAACGTCCTGACTTTC. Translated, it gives CASSFTLSGANVLTF.